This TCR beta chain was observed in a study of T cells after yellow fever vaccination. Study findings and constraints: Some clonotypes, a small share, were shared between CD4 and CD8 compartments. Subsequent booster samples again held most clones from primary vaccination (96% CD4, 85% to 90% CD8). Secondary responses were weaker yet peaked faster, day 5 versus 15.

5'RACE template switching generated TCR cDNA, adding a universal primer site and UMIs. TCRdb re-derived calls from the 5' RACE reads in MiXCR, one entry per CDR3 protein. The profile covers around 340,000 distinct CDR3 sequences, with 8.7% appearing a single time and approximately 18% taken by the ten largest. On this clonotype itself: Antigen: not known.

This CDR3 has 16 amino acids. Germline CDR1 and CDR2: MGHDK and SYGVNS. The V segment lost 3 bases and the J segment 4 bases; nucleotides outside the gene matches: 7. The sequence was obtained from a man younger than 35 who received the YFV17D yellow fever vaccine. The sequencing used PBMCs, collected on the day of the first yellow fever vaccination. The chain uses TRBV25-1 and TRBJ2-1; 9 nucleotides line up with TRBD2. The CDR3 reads CASSDGGGGEYNEQFF. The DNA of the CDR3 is TGTGCCAGCAGTGATGGAGGCGGGGGGGAGTACAATGAGCAGTTCTTC.